These 15 T cell receptor beta chains were sequenced from one sample in a study of breast tumors, draining lymph nodes, adjacent tissues. The lymph nodes were axillary draining lymph nodes from breast cancer patients. In TCRdb, the multiplex PCR reads were re-called with MiXCR into one record per CDR3 protein. The data contain about 180,000 distinct CDR3 sequences, roughly a third of them singletons. The material sequenced was axillary lymph node tissue. All receptors derive from a female donor with breast cancer. Some clones in this sample may be carry-over from other donors' samples.

This clonotype was detected many times. The chain is built from TRBV5-5 and TRBJ2-7; D may correspond to TRBD1 or TRBD2 (5 bases each). This CDR3 comprises 14 residues. V was shortened by 4 bases and J by 5 bases, with 16 bases between the two germline ends. Looked up from germline, CDR1 is SGHKS and CDR2 is YYEKEE (reference sequence). The CDR3 is CASSTFRDLNEQYF. The DNA for the CDR3 is TGTGCCAGCAGCACTTTCCGGGACCTCAACGAGCAGTACTTC. Filled out from reference TRBV5-5 and TRBJ2-7, the complete variable domain reads DAGVTQSPTHLIKTRGQQVTLRCSPISGHKSVSWYQQVLGQGPQFIFQYYEKEERGRGNFPDRFSARQFPNYSSELNVNALLLGDSALYLCASSTFRDLNEQYFGPGTRLTVT.

About this clonotype: This sequence may be a read error, since a much larger clone differs from it by one base. The chain combines TRBV19 with TRBJ2-1; a weak D match, TRBD1 (6 bases). The J call may be incorrect, as the DNA end agrees better with TRBJ2-7. The CDR3 sequence is 15 residues long. Germline values: CDR1 LNHDA, CDR2 SQIVND (reference sequence). The CDR3 loop is CASRSLGGSYNEQYF. CDR3 sequence (DNA): TGTGCCAGTAGAAGTCTAGGGGGATCCTACAATGAGCAGTACTTC.

The rearrangement links TRBV6-2 or TRBV6-3 to TRBJ2-1; a weak D match, TRBD1 (6 bases). V was shortened by 6 bases and J by 0 bases, with 12 bases between the two germline ends. Germline V gives CDR1 MNHEY, CDR2 SVGEGT. The CDR3 has 15 residues. The CDR3 bases are TGTGCCAGCAGCACCACAGGGAGCTCCTACAATGAGCAGTTCTTC. It codes for CASSTTGSSYNEQFF.

The chain uses TRBV15 and TRBJ2-3; 12 bases map to TRBD2. Germline trimming cut 3 bases from V and 1 base from J; bases unmatched to any gene: 5. Germline assignment: CDR1 LNHNV and CDR2 YYDKDF (reference sequence). The CDR3 consists of 17 residues. The DNA of the CDR3 is TGTGCCACCAGCAGTTCAAGACTAGCGGGAGGCACAGATACGCAGTATTTT. Amino acid sequence: CATSSSRLAGGTDTQYF.

This clonotype has at least ten counts. V and J are TRBV2 and TRBJ2-7; D remains unclear. Per the germline V gene, CDR1 is SNHLY and CDR2 is FYNNEI. Deletions cut 6 bases from V and 2 bases from J, with 11 bases between. This CDR3 contains 13 residues. Here the CDR3 reads CASRLDLAYEQYF. The DNA of the CDR3 is TGTGCCAGCAGGTTGGATTTAGCCTACGAGCAGTACTTC.

A word on this clonotype: One base away lies a much larger clone, so this may be a sequencing read error. This likely comes from a read error, as the CDR3 has no conserved phenylalanine or tryptophan at its end. The genes are TRBV12-3 or TRBV12-4 and TRBJ2-1, with D unresolved. The length of the CDR3 is 17 residues. V was cut by 3 bases and J by 0 bases, with 15 bases left in between. This CDR3 reads CASSFPQDVSSYNEQFS. DNA of the CDR3: TGTGCCAGCAGTTTCCCCCAAGATGTGAGCTCCTACAATGAGCAGTTCTCC.

The genes are TRBV27 and TRBJ2-1, with D perhaps matching TRBD1 (6 bases). CDR1 and CDR2 (germline): MNHEY, SMNVEV (reference sequence). V dropped 2 bases and J dropped 7 bases, with 12 bases sitting between them. The CDR3 has 14 amino acids. This chain's CDR3 is CASSLSRGGNEQFF. The CDR3 nucleotides read TGTGCCAGCAGTTTAAGCAGGGGTGGTAATGAGCAGTTCTTC.

This clonotype was recorded at least ten times. The chain uses TRBV12-3 or TRBV12-4 and TRBJ1-4, with 12 bases fitting TRBD1. V gave up 4 bases and J gave up 0 bases; unmatched junction bases: 9. The CDR3 contains 19 residues. CDR3: CASSYGTGGFGTTNEKLFF. CDR3 coding DNA: TGTGCCAGCAGTTACGGGACAGGGGGCTTTGGAACAACTAATGAAAAACTGTTTTTT.

In its sample, this clonotype was seen many times. The CDR3 region has the DNA TGTGCCAGCAGCTCAGGCCCGGAGACCCAGTACTTC. Amino acid sequence: CASSSGPETQYF. The rearrangement joins TRBV11-3 to TRBJ2-5; D unclear. Trimming removed 4 bases from V and 5 bases from J, with 8 bases in between. Looked up from germline, CDR1 is SGHNT and CDR2 is YENEEA. The CDR3 runs to 12 residues.

To note about this clonotype: The conserved phenylalanine or tryptophan normally closing the CDR3 is absent here, so this likely arose from a read error. The gene calls are TRBV6-5 and TRBJ1-5; TRBD1 matches 8 bases. Trimming cost V 6 bases and J 0 bases; bases outside gene matches: 4. Germline V gene sequence: CDR1 MNHEY, CDR2 SVGAGI. The CDR3 extends over 15 amino acids. CDR3 residues: CASRPDRASNQPQHS. The CDR3 bases are TGTGCCAGCAGACCGGACAGGGCTAGCAATCAGCCCCAGCATTCT.

In the case of this clonotype: Sequence at one end of the junction differs from germline and may be a read error. The chain combines TRBV7-8 with TRBJ2-5; 11 positions match TRBD2. The CDR3 has 15 residues. From germline, CDR1 is SGHVS and CDR2 FQNEAQ. This CDR3 is CASKELAGGMETQHF. The CDR3 nucleotides are TGTGCCAGCAAAGAGCTAGCGGGGGGTATGGAGACCCAGCACTTC.

J is TRBJ2-1 and V is TRBV3-1, with a tentative D call TRBD2 (7 bases). V lost 5 bases and J lost 0, with 14 bases in between. Germline V gives CDR1 LGHDT, CDR2 YNNKEL (reference sequence). The CDR3 is 16 residues long. As DNA, the CDR3 is TGTGCCAGCAGCATCGGGGCGGGGGCCTCCTACAATGAGCAGTTCTTC. It codes for CASSIGAGASYNEQFF.

This clonotype was counted ten times or more. The chain carries TRBV9 and TRBJ2-1; 11 positions match TRBD2. The V and J ends lost 5 bases and 4 bases, in that order; junction bases with no gene match: 5. Germline V gene sequence: CDR1 SGDLS, CDR2 YYNGEE. CDR3 length: 15 amino acids. The CDR3 region is CASSSGGASYNEQFF. Written as DNA, the CDR3 is TGTGCCAGCAGTAGCGGGGGGGCTTCTTACAATGAGCAGTTCTTC.

The V gene is TRBV2, the J gene TRBJ2-1, with a possible D match to TRBD2 (6 bases). This CDR3 has 12 residues. The germline V gene has CDR1 SNHLY and CDR2 FYNNEI. Here the CDR3 reads CASGPFNNEQFF. CDR3 nucleotides: TGTGCTAGCGGACCTTTTAACAATGAGCAGTTCTTC. Using reference TRBV2 and TRBJ2-1 for the parts outside the CDR3, the full variable domain is EPEVTQTPSHQVTQMGQEVILRCVPISNHLYFYWYRQILGQKVEFLVSFYNNEISEKSEIFDDQFSVERPDGSNFTLKIRSTKLEDSAMYFCASGPFNNEQFFGPGTRLTVL.

For this clonotype: A much larger clone differs by one base, so this may be a read error. This chain joins TRBV7-7 and TRBJ2-5; D may be TRBD1 (6 bases). Germline loops: CDR1 SSHAT, CDR2 FNYEAQ (reference sequence). The CDR3 is 15 residues long. The CDR3 DNA reads as TGTGCTAGCAGCTCGAACCTCAGGGGTCGAGAGACCCAGCACTTC. It specifies CASSSNLRGRETQHF.